Below are 18 T cell receptor beta chains sequenced from a single sample in a study of shared clonotypes between healthy human individuals. The protocol was immunoSEQ multiplex PCR, while the TCRdb copy is restricted to in-frame clones and leaves out a portion. The sample holds a few million clones, nearly 97% seen once. The specimen sequenced was naive CD4+ T cells sorted from blood. Indicated subset: CD45RA+ positively selected. These receptors came from a young man in good health.

V gene TRBV6-5 combines with J gene TRBJ1-4, with TRBD1 identical over 11 bases. Germline V gene sequence: CDR1 MNHEY, CDR2 SVGAGI. The trim removed 2 bases at V and 7 bases at J, leaving 6 bases unmatched. This CDR3 spans 16 amino acids. CDR3 DNA: TGTGCCAGCAGTTACGGCCGGACAGGGGGCTTTGAAAAACTGTTTTTT. The encoded protein is CASSYGRTGGFEKLFF.

The rearrangement links TRBV13 to TRBJ2-3; possibly TRBD1 or TRBD2 for D (7 bases each). Germline V lookup: CDR1 PRHDT, CDR2 FYEKMQ (reference sequence). The CDR3 runs to 16 residues. Trimming removed 4 bases from V and 6 bases from J, with 20 bases in between. This chain's CDR3 is CASSSQRSQGGDTQYF. CDR3 bases: TGTGCCAGCAGCTCACAACGTAGTCAGGGGGGGGATACGCAGTATTTT.

The gene calls are TRBV25-1 and TRBJ2-7; D tentatively fits TRBD1 or TRBD2 (5 bases each). Germline CDR1 MGHDK, CDR2 SYGVNS. This CDR3 is 13 amino acids long. V was trimmed by 4 bases and J by 3 bases, leaving 10 bases between them. The CDR3 here is CASSGSGRYEQYF. For the CDR3, the DNA is TGTGCCAGCAGTGGGTCGGGACGCTACGAGCAGTACTTC.

This chain uses TRBV4-1 with TRBJ2-1; 9 bases agree with TRBD2. Germline V CDR1 and CDR2: MGHRA, YSYEKL. After removal of 4 bases from V and 2 bases from J, the junction contained 9 bases not matched to a gene. This CDR3 contains 17 residues. The CDR3 loop reads CASSLSPLAGTYNEQFF. The CDR3 DNA reads as TGCGCCAGCAGCCTAAGCCCACTAGCGGGTACCTACAATGAGCAGTTCTTC.

The chain employs TRBV5-1 and TRBJ2-7, with 9 bases identical to TRBD1. The CDR3 has 15 residues. CDR1 SGHRS and CDR2 YFSETQ come from the germline V gene. Trimming at V came to 1 base and at J to 4 bases, leaving 6 bases not matched to a gene. The CDR3 bases are TGCGCCAGCAGCTTGTCGCGACAGGGGGTATACGAGCAGTACTTC. Its translation: CASSLSRQGVYEQYF. Drawing the rest from reference TRBV5-1 and TRBJ2-7, the complete variable domain is KAGVTQTPRYLIKTRGQQVTLSCSPISGHRSVSWYQQTPGQGLQFLFEYFSETQRNKGNFPGRFSGRQFSNSRSEMNVSTLELGDSALYLCASSLSRQGVYEQYFGPGTRLTVT.

V usage is TRBV7-9 and J usage is TRBJ1-1; the D gene is possibly TRBD1 (5 bases). This CDR3 is 16 amino acids long. V shed 5 bases and J shed 1 base, with 17 bases lying between them. Looked up from germline, CDR1 is SEHNR and CDR2 is FQNEAQ (reference sequence). In DNA, the CDR3 is TGTGCCAGCAGCCCCCTGGGACGAGAAGGGAACACTGAAGCTTTCTTT. Protein sequence: CASSPLGREGNTEAFF.

J is TRBJ2-7 and V is TRBV30, with TRBD2 matching over 11 bases. This CDR3 spans 14 amino acids. V lost 2 bases to trimming and J lost 10 bases; unmatched junction nucleotides: 10. The germline gives CDR1 GTSNPN, CDR2 SVGIG (reference sequence). CDR3 protein: CAWSKELAGEIQYF. The CDR3 nucleotides read TGTGCCTGGAGTAAGGAACTAGCGGGAGAGATCCAGTACTTC.

This clone was detected only once. The V and J genes are TRBV5-4 and TRBJ2-2; 7 bases are a match to TRBD1. After removal of 9 bases from V and 0 bases from J, the junction contained 8 bases not matched to a gene. In germline, CDR1 is SGHNT, CDR2 YYREEE (reference sequence). The CDR3 is made up of 15 amino acids. The CDR3 region is CATENRGSNTGELFF. The CDR3 DNA sequence: TGTGCCACCGAAAACAGGGGATCGAACACCGGGGAGCTGTTTTTT.

This rearrangement joins TRBV6-1 to TRBJ1-6; D call uncertain. The germline V gene has CDR1 MNHNS and CDR2 SASEGT. This CDR3 has 12 amino acids. V dropped 6 bases and J dropped 6 bases, with 6 bases sitting between them. As DNA, the CDR3 is TGTGCCAGCAGAACCGTTAATTCACCCCTCCACTTT. Its protein product is CASRTVNSPLHF.

V gene TRBV6-5 combines with J gene TRBJ1-5, with a possible D match to TRBD1 (5 bases). This CDR3 spans 12 amino acids. Trimming cost V 7 bases and J 9 bases, with 13 bases left between them. Looked up from germline, CDR1 is MNHEY and CDR2 is SVGAGI. CDR3 DNA sequence: TGTGCCAGCAAACCTACGAGGGGGCCCCAGCATTTT. Residues: CASKPTRGPQHF.

The chain links TRBV6-1 to TRBJ2-7; tentative D call: TRBD1 (6 bases). V lost 3 bases, J lost 2 bases, and 14 bases lay in between. Germline lookup yields CDR1 MNHNS and CDR2 SASEGT. The CDR3 sequence is 15 residues long. The CDR3 loop reads CASSEPGHLTYEQYF. The DNA of the CDR3 is TGTGCCAGCAGTGAGCCGGGACATCTTACCTACGAGCAGTACTTC.

The chain recombines TRBV6-6 with TRBJ2-7, with TRBD1 matching over 9 bases. Germline CDR1 reads MNHNY; CDR2 reads SVGAGI (reference sequence). V dropped 6 bases and J dropped 1; count of bases not matched to a gene: 10. CDR3 length equals 16 residues. The CDR3 nucleotides are TGTGCCAGCAGCTGGGGACGGGGACAGGGTTCCTACGAGCAGTACTTC. It is translated as CASSWGRGQGSYEQYF.

On this clone itself: In the same sample, other DNA sequences code for this CDR3. The chain couples TRBV7-2 to TRBJ1-1, with TRBD1 as a possible D gene (5 bases). CDR3 length: 14 residues. CDR1 is SGHTA and CDR2 is FQGNSA in the germline V gene. V gave up 1 base and J gave up 2 bases, with 8 bases separating them. The CDR3 DNA reads as TGTGCCAGCAGCTTAGTTGGGGGAAACACTGAAGCTTTCTTT. Translation: CASSLVGGNTEAFF.

The chain uses TRBV4-2 and TRBJ1-6; D gene uncertain. Germline assignment: CDR1 LGHNA and CDR2 YNFKEQ. This CDR3 region has 20 residues. V lost 0 bases to trimming and J lost 5 bases, with 23 bases between them. The CDR3, as DNA: TGTGCCAGCAGCCAAGAATCGTCTGCGGCAGGTAGAATTAATAATTCACCCCTCCACTTT. Its translation is CASSQESSAAGRINNSPLHF.

The rearrangement links TRBV28 to TRBJ2-7; 8 bases fit TRBD1. Germline V gene lookup returns CDR1 MDHEN and CDR2 SYDVKM. V lost 3 bases, J lost 1 base, and 8 bases stayed unmatched. The CDR3 is 16 amino acids. The CDR3 loop reads CASSFRLRDRSYEQYF. The CDR3 nucleotides are TGTGCCAGCAGTTTCCGTCTCCGGGACAGGTCCTACGAGCAGTACTTC.

The rearrangement links TRBV7-9 to TRBJ2-1, with no clear D. Looked up from germline, CDR1 is SEHNR and CDR2 is FQNEAQ (reference sequence). With 5 bases removed from V and 7 bases from J, the gap between germline ends came to 6 bases. This CDR3 is built from 11 residues. CDR3 region: CASSGANEQFF. CDR3 bases: TGTGCCAGCAGCGGCGCAAATGAGCAGTTCTTC.

V and J are TRBV9 and TRBJ2-2; no definite D call. The CDR3 is 18 amino acids. Germline V lookup: CDR1 SGDLS, CDR2 YYNGEE. The V end lost 0 bases, the J end lost 5 bases, and 20 bases lay between the germline ends. The CDR3 nucleotides read TGTGCCAGCAGCGTAGCGTCGGGCAGATCGATGGGAACCGGGGAGCTGTTTTTT. Encoded protein: CASSVASGRSMGTGELFF.

This chain links TRBV19 with TRBJ1-2, with 11 bases that match TRBD1. There are 14 residues in the CDR3. Germline V gene lookup returns CDR1 LNHDA and CDR2 SQIVND (reference sequence). Losses at the gene ends were 1 base for V and 8 bases for J; bases not matched to a gene: 3. CDR3 sequence reads: CASSIGTGGFGYTF. The CDR3 DNA follows: TGTGCCAGTAGTATAGGGACAGGGGGCTTCGGCTACACCTTC.